One and the same sample provided the 12 T cell receptor beta chains below, sequenced in a study of Tregs in tolerant kidney transplant recipients (dated 2019 in TCRdb). The receptor library was made with the immunoSEQ multiplex PCR assay. Here the immuneACCESS table is served through TCRdb, limited to in-frame sequences with V and J called. Missing clones are a known gap in these copies; in checked studies unresolved V genes cover under half, and the rest lacks a known reason. Here the sample has about 240,000 clones; approximately 83% occur a single time. The ten top clones hold 0.55% to 0.65% of the sample. The specimen sequenced was CD4+ T cells from blood. Every receptor here comes from a human donor in good health.

The genes are TRBV2 and TRBJ2-3, with 11 nucleotides matching TRBD2. The J segment lost 2 bases and the V segment lost 3 bases, leaving 4 bases of the junction unmatched. The germline gives CDR1 SNHLY, CDR2 FYNNEI. This CDR3 has 16 amino acids. CDR3 nucleotide sequence: TGTGCCAGCAGTGACCCGGGACTAGCGGACACAGATACGCAGTATTTT. Protein: CASSDPGLADTDTQYF.

The chain links TRBV6-1 to TRBJ2-1; TRBD2 aligns across 7 bases. The CDR3 totals 14 residues. Germline V gene sequence: CDR1 MNHNS, CDR2 SASEGT. V dropped 5 bases and J dropped 5; count of bases not matched to a gene: 6. This CDR3 is CASSSTSAHNEQFF. In nucleotides, the CDR3 is TGTGCCAGCAGTTCCACTAGCGCCCACAATGAGCAGTTCTTC.

The CDR3 here is CSVERRDRDRTF. The CDR3 DNA follows: TGCAGCGTTGAAAGAAGGGACAGGGATCGTACCTTC. The chain recombines TRBV29-1 with TRBJ1-2; 9 positions agree with TRBD1. The CDR3 contains 12 residues. The V segment lost 2 bases and the J segment 14 bases; nucleotides outside the gene matches: 9. CDR1 SQVTM and CDR2 ANQGSEA come from the germline V gene.

The chain uses TRBV21-1 and TRBJ2-7. TRBV21-1 is assigned pseudogene status. This CDR3 has 15 amino acids. The DNA of the CDR3 is TGTGCCAGCAGCCTGGTGATCCCCCCCCTCTGCGAGCAGTACTTC. Translating it yields CASSLVIPPLCEQYF.

The CDR3, as DNA: TGCGCCAGCCACCGGGACCGAGATGGTGAGCAGTTCTTC. Protein: CASHRDRDGEQFF. The chain combines TRBV10-1 with TRBJ2-1; D is possibly TRBD1 or TRBD2 (5 bases each). Germline lookup yields CDR1 WNHNN and CDR2 SYGVQD (reference sequence). Deletions cut 8 bases from V and 9 bases from J, with 17 bases between. The CDR3 sequence is 13 residues long.

This chain links TRBV29-1 with TRBJ2-7; 8 positions agree with TRBD1. Germline V CDR1 and CDR2: SQVTM, ANQGSEA. The junction had 17 bases not matched to a gene; V was cut back by 1 base and J by 6 bases. This CDR3 has 17 residues. CDR3 DNA: TGCAGCGTTGAAGTTCGGTCTGGAGGACAGGGCTCGTCCGAGCAGTACTTC. Encoded protein: CSVEVRSGGQGSSEQYF.

This chain connects TRBV30 to TRBJ2-3; 7 bases match TRBD2. Trimming at V came to 7 bases and at J to 5 bases, leaving 15 bases not matched to a gene. CDR1 and CDR2 (germline): GTSNPN, SVGIG (reference sequence). The CDR3 sequence is 15 residues long. The DNA for the CDR3 is TGTGCCTATGGAGGCGGGCGGGAGAGGGGAGATACGCAGTATTTT. It specifies CAYGGGRERGDTQYF.

Only one count was recorded for this clone. This rearrangement joins TRBV19 to TRBJ2-4, with 7 bases fitting TRBD1. V lost 6 bases to trimming and J lost 1 base; unmatched junction nucleotides: 6. Per germline, CDR1 LNHDA and CDR2 SQIVND (reference sequence). This CDR3 is built from 15 residues. The CDR3 loop reads CASRLTGVAKNIQYF. CDR3 nucleotide sequence: TGTGCCAGTAGGCTCACAGGGGTGGCCAAAAACATTCAGTACTTC.

The V call is TRBV10-1, the J call TRBJ1-1; 8 bases are a match to TRBD1. Germline V gene data show CDR1 as WNHNN and CDR2 as SYGVQD (reference sequence). The J segment lost 1 base and the V segment lost 1 base, leaving 8 bases of the junction unmatched. The CDR3 totals 17 residues. The DNA for the CDR3 is TGCGCCAGCAGTGAGTGGCCGTTCGACAGGGGGAACACTGAAGCTTTCTTT. Amino acids: CASSEWPFDRGNTEAFF.

The chain employs TRBV13 and TRBJ1-6; D not resolved. The V end lost 0 bases, the J end lost 13 bases, and 10 bases lay between the germline ends. The germline CDR1 and CDR2 sequences are PRHDT and FYEKMQ (reference sequence). The CDR3 length is 13 residues. CDR3 sequence: CASSLGYPSPLHF. The CDR3 DNA is TGTGCCAGCAGCTTAGGCTACCCATCGCCCCTCCACTTT.

This sequence joins TRBV2 and TRBJ2-7; D not certain. The V end was cut by 4 bases, the J end by 9 bases, with 16 bases between. Looked up from germline, CDR1 is SNHLY and CDR2 is FYNNEI. The CDR3 runs 13 residues. The CDR3: CASSGWPTDGQYF. For the CDR3, the DNA is TGTGCCAGCAGTGGTTGGCCTACGGACGGGCAGTACTTC.

This clone has a handful of counts. The chain carries TRBV6-5 and TRBJ1-2; a weak D match, TRBD1 (5 bases). Germline-derived CDR1 and CDR2 are MNHEY and SVGAGI. Trimming cost V 6 bases and J 2 bases, with 10 bases left between them. The length of the CDR3 is 13 residues. The CDR3 loop is CASSTGLNYGYTF. In DNA form, the CDR3 reads TGTGCCAGCAGCACAGGACTAAACTATGGCTACACCTTC.